This record looks at one TCR beta chain sequence and its context. Data came from immunoSEQ multiplex PCR; TCRdb stores just in-frame clones and leaves some out. The table records about 300,000 clones, more than 70% of them present only once. These data are taken from a study of blood T cell repertoires in COVID-19. The sequence came from a woman aged 25-40 years who had recovered from COVID-19. Sequencing used peripheral blood.

This CDR3 is CASSFSSGGQGTDTQYF. As DNA, the CDR3 is TGTGCCAGCAGTTTTAGTAGCGGGGGGCAAGGCACAGATACGCAGTATTTT. J is TRBJ2-3 and V is TRBV28; 10 nucleotides align to TRBD2. Germline trimming cut 3 bases from V and 1 base from J; bases unmatched to any gene: 7. The CDR3 contains 17 residues. Germline CDR1 and CDR2: MDHEN and SYDVKM.